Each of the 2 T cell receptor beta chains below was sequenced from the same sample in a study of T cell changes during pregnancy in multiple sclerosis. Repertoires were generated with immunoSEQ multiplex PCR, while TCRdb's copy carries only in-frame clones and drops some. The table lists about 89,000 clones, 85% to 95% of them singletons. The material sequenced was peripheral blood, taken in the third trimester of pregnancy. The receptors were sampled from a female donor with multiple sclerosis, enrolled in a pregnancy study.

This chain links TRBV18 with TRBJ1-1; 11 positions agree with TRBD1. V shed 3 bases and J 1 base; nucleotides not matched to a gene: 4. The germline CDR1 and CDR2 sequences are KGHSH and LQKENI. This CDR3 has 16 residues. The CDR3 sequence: CASSPDRGLRNTEAFF. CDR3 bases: TGTGCCAGCTCACCGGACAGGGGGCTCAGGAACACTGAAGCTTTCTTT.

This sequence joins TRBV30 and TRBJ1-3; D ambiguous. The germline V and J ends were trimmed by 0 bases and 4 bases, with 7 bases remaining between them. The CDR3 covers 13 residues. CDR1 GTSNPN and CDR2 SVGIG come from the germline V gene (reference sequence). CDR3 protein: CAWSVTGGNTIYF. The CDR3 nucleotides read TGTGCCTGGAGTGTAACCGGGGGAAACACCATATATTTT.